This T cell receptor (beta chain) stems from a study of blood T cell repertoires in COVID-19. Whole-study context: Both acute and convalescent COVID-19 samples were obtained from the United States, Italy and Spain.

Sequencing used immunoSEQ multiplex PCR; TCRdb keeps in-frame clones, though not all of them. The sample contains more than 350,000 clones, around 89% of which appear only once. This CDR3 has 16 amino acids. V was trimmed by 4 bases and J by 1 base, leaving 14 bases between them. CDR1 and CDR2 (germline): SGHNT, YYREEE (reference sequence). The source material was peripheral blood. The clonotype originates from a woman aged 25 to 39 with COVID-19, enrolled during active disease. The rearrangement joins TRBV5-4 to TRBJ2-2; D unclear. CDR3 coding DNA: TGTGCCAGCAGCCCAACCCTCACGGGGAACACCGGGGAGCTGTTTTTT. Protein: CASSPTLTGNTGELFF.